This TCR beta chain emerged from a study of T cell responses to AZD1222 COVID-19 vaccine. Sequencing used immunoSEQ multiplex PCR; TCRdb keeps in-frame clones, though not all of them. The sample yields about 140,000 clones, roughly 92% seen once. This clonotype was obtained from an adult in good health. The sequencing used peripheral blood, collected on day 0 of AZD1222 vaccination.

CDR3 nucleotide sequence: TGCGCCAGCAGCCAAGATGTGGGAGGAAACACCGGGGAGCTGTTTTTT. This sequence encodes CASSQDVGGNTGELFF. The chain joins TRBV4-3 to TRBJ2-2, with a tentative D call TRBD2 (6 bases). From germline, CDR1 is LGHNA and CDR2 YSLEER. The length of the CDR3 is 16 residues. V lost 0 bases to trimming and J lost 2 bases, with 10 bases between them.